Listed here are 25 T cell receptor beta chains from one sample, sequenced in a study of blood T cell repertoires in COVID-19. The table came from immunoSEQ multiplex PCR; TCRdb's copy has only in-frame clones and leaves some out. Of some 25,000 clones listed, around 81% were seen once; the top ten hold 5% to 8%. Material for sequencing was peripheral blood. Receptors were obtained from a man between 65 and 85 years old with acute or convalescent COVID-19.

The chain couples TRBV10-3 to TRBJ2-7; 8 bases are a match to TRBD2. CDR1 ENHRY and CDR2 SYGVKD come from the germline V gene. The CDR3 runs 14 residues. V was clipped by 8 bases and J by 0 bases; unmatched bases: 6. CDR3 amino acids: CAIGGAGGSYEQYF. In DNA, the CDR3 is TGTGCCATCGGAGGGGCGGGAGGCTCCTACGAGCAGTACTTC.

V is TRBV6-1 and J is TRBJ2-1; D may be TRBD1 (5 bases). Germline V gene data show CDR1 as MNHNS and CDR2 as SASEGT. Trimming removed 2 bases from V and 1 base from J, with 9 bases in between. This CDR3 contains 15 residues. CDR3 sequence (DNA): TGTGCCAGCAGTGAACGACAGATTTCCTACAATGAGCAGTTCTTC. Translation: CASSERQISYNEQFF.

The rearrangement links TRBV5-1 to TRBJ2-1, with unresolved D. V was clipped by 5 bases and J by 6 bases, with 9 bases between them. CDR1 SGHRS and CDR2 YFSETQ come from the germline V gene. The CDR3 has 12 residues. In DNA, the CDR3 is TGCGCCAGCAGGTCGGGTACCAATGAGCAGTTCTTC. Translation: CASRSGTNEQFF.

This chain joins TRBV6-2 or TRBV6-3 and TRBJ1-2, with D possibly matching TRBD1 (6 bases). Germline-derived CDR1 and CDR2 are MNHEY and SVGEGT. The CDR3 sequence is 12 residues long. V lost 5 bases and J lost 6, with 10 bases in between. CDR3 in DNA: TGTGCCAGCAGTGCAAACAGGGATGGCTACACCTTC. It yields the protein CASSANRDGYTF.

This sequence joins TRBV6-2 or TRBV6-3 and TRBJ2-7, with D possibly being TRBD2 (6 bases). The V gene's germline CDR1 is MNHEY and CDR2 SVGEGT. This CDR3 comprises 16 residues. The V end was cut by 0 bases, the J end by 2 bases, with 14 bases between. The CDR3, as DNA: TGTGCCAGCAGTTACTCGATCAAAGGCGGGGCCTACGAGCAGTACTTC. It yields the protein CASSYSIKGGAYEQYF.

The chain joins TRBV6-6 to TRBJ2-1, with a possible D match to TRBD2 (6 bases). The ends were cut back, 6 bases at V and 7 bases at J, with 16 bases in the middle. The germline V gene encodes CDR1 MNHNY and CDR2 SVGAGI (reference sequence). The CDR3 spans 14 residues. The DNA of the CDR3 is TGTGCCAGCAGGCGGGATGTTGTGAAGAATGAGCAGTTCTTC. Its translation is CASRRDVVKNEQFF.

This chain connects TRBV2 to TRBJ1-6; D might be TRBD1 (5 bases). Germline lookup yields CDR1 SNHLY and CDR2 FYNNEI. The CDR3 extends over 14 amino acids. The V end was cut by 6 bases, the J end by 8 bases, with 14 bases between. This CDR3 reads CASRPGLTDSPLHF. DNA of the CDR3: TGTGCCAGCAGACCGGGACTGACAGATTCACCCCTCCACTTT.

The chain couples TRBV3-1 (or the pseudogene TRBV3-2) to TRBJ1-2; 8 bases agree with TRBD1. The V gene end was trimmed by 3 bases and the J gene end by 3 bases; junction bases not matched to a gene: 0. The CDR3 sequence is 13 residues long. Germline assignment: CDR1 LGHDT and CDR2 YNNKEL (reference sequence). The CDR3 reads CASSQGQDYGYTF. The CDR3 DNA is TGTGCCAGCAGCCAGGGACAGGACTATGGCTACACCTTC.

V gene TRBV6-5 combines with J gene TRBJ2-1; 8 bases match TRBD2. CDR1 and CDR2 (germline): MNHEY, SVGAGI. The CDR3 sequence is 15 residues long. V lost 8 bases and J lost 6; bases outside the gene matches: 12. The CDR3 loop is CASGSPRGGSNEQFF. The CDR3 nucleotides read TGTGCCAGCGGGTCACCCCGGGGGGGGAGCAATGAGCAGTTCTTC.

This sequence joins TRBV30 and TRBJ2-3, with D possibly being TRBD1 (6 bases). The CDR3 is 14 amino acids. The germline CDR1 and CDR2 sequences are GTSNPN and SVGIG (reference sequence). Trimming pared 1 base from V and 2 bases from J, leaving 10 bases between. CDR3 sequence (DNA): TGTGCCTGGAGTGCAGGACAGTACACAGATACGCAGTATTTT. This encodes CAWSAGQYTDTQYF. Full variable domain (rest looked up from reference TRBV30 and TRBJ2-3): SQTIHQWPATLVQPVGSPLSLECTVEGTSNPNLYWYRQAAGRGLQLLFYSVGIGQISSEVPQNLSASRPQDRQFILSSKKLLLSDSGFYLCAWSAGQYTDTQYFGPGTRLTVL.

This sequence joins TRBV30 and TRBJ1-3, with TRBD1 identical over 8 bases. The V gene end was trimmed by 4 bases and the J gene end by 4 bases; junction bases not matched to a gene: 9. Germline CDR1 and CDR2: GTSNPN and SVGIG (reference sequence). The CDR3 loop spans 15 amino acids. CDR3 amino acids: CAWTGDRGTGNTIYF. DNA of the CDR3: TGTGCCTGGACGGGAGACAGGGGTACGGGAAACACCATATATTTT.

V and J are TRBV4-3 and TRBJ2-4; 9 bases are a match to TRBD2. Trimming at V came to 1 base and at J to 2 bases, leaving 3 bases not matched to a gene. Germline V gene sequence: CDR1 LGHNA, CDR2 YSLEER. The CDR3 is 16 residues long. The CDR3 sequence is CASSQAAGGPKNIQYF. The CDR3 nucleotides read TGCGCCAGCAGCCAAGCGGCGGGAGGGCCCAAAAACATTCAGTACTTC.

The V gene is TRBV5-1, the J gene TRBJ2-7; possibly TRBD1 for D (5 bases). The V end was cut by 1 base, the J end by 2 bases, with 7 bases between. Germline loops: CDR1 SGHRS, CDR2 YFSETQ. This CDR3 is 13 amino acids long. The DNA of the CDR3 is TGCGCCAGCAGCTTGCCAGGGACCTACGAGCAGTACTTC. Its protein is CASSLPGTYEQYF.

This chain joins TRBV5-1 and TRBJ1-6; D uncertain. Germline assignment: CDR1 SGHRS and CDR2 YFSETQ. V was cut by 0 bases and J by 11 bases, with 12 bases left in between. This CDR3 comprises 14 residues. CDR3 sequence (DNA): TGCGCCAGCAGCTTGGGGCAGGATCAGGCACCCCTCCACTTT. This sequence encodes CASSLGQDQAPLHF.

There are a few counts of this clone. The chain has TRBV5-5 and TRBJ2-2, with a tentative D call TRBD1 (5 bases). This CDR3 is built from 15 residues. Trimming stripped 1 base from V and 0 bases from J, with 7 bases between. Germline V gives CDR1 SGHKS, CDR2 YYEKEE (reference sequence). The CDR3 loop is CASSLTGANTGELFF. The CDR3 nucleotides read TGTGCCAGCAGCTTGACAGGAGCGAACACCGGGGAGCTGTTTTTT.

The chain is built from TRBV5-1 and TRBJ2-1, with 10 positions matching TRBD2. Germline values: CDR1 SGHRS, CDR2 YFSETQ. The ends lost 4 bases at V and 2 bases at J; junction bases unmatched: 9. This CDR3 region has 17 residues. This CDR3 reads CASSPWALAGAYNEQFF. In DNA, the CDR3 is TGCGCCAGCAGCCCATGGGCCCTAGCGGGAGCCTACAATGAGCAGTTCTTC.

The V and J genes are TRBV5-1 and TRBJ1-2; 10 bases map to TRBD1. V shed 5 bases, J shed 2 bases, and the junction held 3 bases outside the gene matches. CDR1 and CDR2 (germline): SGHRS, YFSETQ. The CDR3 is 14 amino acids. For the CDR3, the DNA is TGCGCCAGCAGGGCGACAGGGGGCAACTATGGCTACACCTTC. It is translated as CASRATGGNYGYTF.

This chain uses TRBV5-1 with TRBJ1-4; D is uncertain. Trimming pared 4 bases from V and 7 bases from J, leaving 17 bases between. Germline V lookup: CDR1 SGHRS, CDR2 YFSETQ. The CDR3 loop spans 15 amino acids. CDR3 coding DNA: TGCGCCAGCAGCAATAACCCCAGTGGCAGTGAAAAACTGTTTTTT. Its translation: CASSNNPSGSEKLFF.

The chain recombines TRBV9 with TRBJ1-1; D is undetermined. V dropped 4 bases and J dropped 4 bases, with 11 bases sitting between them. Germline V gives CDR1 SGDLS, CDR2 YYNGEE. CDR3 length: 13 amino acids. The DNA for the CDR3 is TGTGCCAGCAGCCCCAGAATGTTCACTGAAGCTTTCTTT. Translated: CASSPRMFTEAFF.

The J gene is TRBJ1-2, the V gene TRBV7-6, with 8 bases that match TRBD1. The CDR3 length is 13 residues. J lost 5 bases, V lost 2 bases, and 1 base had no gene match. The V gene's germline CDR1 is SGHVS and CDR2 FNYEAQ. The CDR3 nucleotides read TGTGCCAGCAGCTTAACAGGGGGGTATGGCTACACCTTC. Its translation is CASSLTGGYGYTF.

Judged by abundance, this clone is medium-sized (0.01 to 0.1%). V is TRBV28 and J is TRBJ2-3; possibly TRBD2 for D (7 bases). The V end was cut by 5 bases, the J end by 4 bases, with 19 bases between. Germline values: CDR1 MDHEN, CDR2 SYDVKM. The CDR3 contains 16 residues. The CDR3 region has the DNA TGTGCCAGCAGTCCCATCAAGGGGGAGGGGGCAGATACGCAGTATTTT. This sequence encodes CASSPIKGEGADTQYF.

The CDR3 DNA sequence: TGTGCCACCAGTGACCAAAGCGGGAGGACGACAGATACGCAGTATTTT. Its translation is CATSDQSGRTTDTQYF. V gene TRBV24-1 combines with J gene TRBJ2-3; 9 bases line up with TRBD2. The CDR3 runs to 16 residues. The V gene end was trimmed by 4 bases and the J gene end by 3 bases; junction bases not matched to a gene: 7. In germline, CDR1 is KGHDR, CDR2 SFDVKD.

J is TRBJ1-2 and V is TRBV5-1; 7 positions agree with TRBD1. This CDR3 is 15 amino acids long. The ends lost 2 bases at V and 6 bases at J; junction bases unmatched: 10. Germline lookup yields CDR1 SGHRS and CDR2 YFSETQ. This CDR3 is CASSLGGRRTDGYTF. CDR3 bases: TGCGCCAGCAGCTTAGGGGGCAGAAGGACCGATGGCTACACCTTC.

J is TRBJ1-3 and V is TRBV11-1; no definite D call. The CDR3 covers 13 residues. Trimming took 0 bases from V and 3 from J, leaving 3 bases between them. CDR1 SGHAT and CDR2 FQDESV come from the germline V gene (reference sequence). The CDR3 nucleotides read TGTGCCAGCAGCTTAGCACTTGGAAACACCATATATTTT. As protein: CASSLALGNTIYF.

The chain employs TRBV9 and TRBJ2-7; 7 nucleotides align to TRBD2. The ends lost 4 bases at V and 3 bases at J; junction bases unmatched: 4. CDR3 length equals 13 residues. Germline loops: CDR1 SGDLS, CDR2 YYNGEE. CDR3 loop: CASSPRGGYEQYF. CDR3 nucleotide sequence: TGTGCCAGCAGCCCCCGCGGGGGCTACGAGCAGTACTTC.